These 16 T cell receptor beta chains came from one sample sequenced in a study of blood T cell repertoires in COVID-19 (dated by TCRdb to 2020 to 2022). Library preparation used the immunoSEQ multiplex PCR assay. The source is immuneACCESS, and TCRdb retained only in-frame sequences with V and J called. Part of the clones is not carried over; for the studies checked, unresolved V genes explain less than half of this, and the remainder is unexplained. This sample lists approximately 70,000 clones; roughly 90% were detected once. In total, the top ten clones hold around 1.2% of the sample. The sample consisted of peripheral blood. These receptors were collected from a woman aged 55-75 years with acute or convalescent COVID-19.

The J gene is TRBJ1-1, the V gene TRBV5-1; a weak D match, TRBD1 (5 bases). V shed 4 bases and J shed 2 bases, with 18 bases lying between them. Germline-derived CDR1 and CDR2 are SGHRS and YFSETQ. CDR3 size: 16 residues. This CDR3 reads CASSTGGLTANTEAFF. The CDR3 nucleotides are TGCGCCAGCAGCACTGGAGGGTTGACAGCAAACACTGAAGCTTTCTTT.

The V gene is TRBV7-6, the J gene TRBJ2-1; D may be TRBD2 (6 bases). Trimming stripped 3 bases from V and 1 base from J, with 19 bases between. Germline-derived CDR1 and CDR2 are SGHVS and FNYEAQ. The CDR3 is 18 amino acids. The CDR3 DNA follows: TGTGCCAGCAGCTTCCGCCCATACGTCGCGGGATCCTACAATGAGCAGTTCTTC. Translation gives CASSFRPYVAGSYNEQFF.

This clone appeared once. The V and J genes are TRBV5-5 and TRBJ2-5; D gene unclear. Trimming took off 0 bases at V and 2 bases at J, with 5 bases between the two ends. Germline loops: CDR1 SGHKS, CDR2 YYEKEE (reference sequence). CDR3 length: 13 residues. The CDR3 nucleotides read TGTGCCAGCAGCTTGGGCAGACAAGAGACCCAGTACTTC. It specifies CASSLGRQETQYF.

The rearrangement links TRBV29-1 to TRBJ1-4; 8 bases match TRBD1. The junction had 10 bases not matched to a gene; V was cut back by 6 bases and J by 7 bases. This CDR3 comprises 14 residues. Looked up from germline, CDR1 is SQVTM and CDR2 is ANQGSEA. CDR3 sequence reads: CSVGQGGGSEKLFF. DNA of the CDR3: TGCAGCGTCGGACAGGGTGGAGGAAGTGAAAAACTGTTTTTT.

The gene calls are TRBV7-2 and TRBJ1-4; D may be TRBD1 (5 bases). The CDR3 extends over 14 amino acids. Trimming took off 5 bases at V and 2 bases at J, with 9 bases between the two ends. Germline V gene data show CDR1 as SGHTA and CDR2 as FQGNSA. CDR3 in amino acids: CASSPDTTNEKLFF. CDR3 nucleotide sequence: TGTGCCAGCAGCCCGGACACCACTAATGAAAAACTGTTTTTT.

V gene TRBV5-1 combines with J gene TRBJ2-3; TRBD2 matches 9 bases. CDR3 length equals 15 residues. Germline trimming cut 1 base from V and 3 bases from J; bases unmatched to any gene: 3. Germline assignment: CDR1 SGHRS and CDR2 YFSETQ. CDR3 nucleotide sequence: TGCGCCAGCAGCTTGCTAGCGGGACTAACAGATACGCAGTATTTT. This translates into CASSLLAGLTDTQYF.

This clone has only one observation. The rearrangement links TRBV30 to TRBJ2-2; 7 bases align to TRBD1. Per the germline V gene, CDR1 is GTSNPN and CDR2 is SVGIG (reference sequence). The junction had 3 bases not matched to a gene; V was cut back by 0 bases and J by 2 bases. CDR3 length: 15 residues. DNA for the CDR3: TGTGCCTGGAGTGTACGACAGGGCAACACCGGGGAGCTGTTTTTT. Protein: CAWSVRQGNTGELFF.

The V and J genes are TRBV6-5 and TRBJ2-2; a possible D gene is TRBD1 (5 bases). In germline, CDR1 is MNHEY, CDR2 SVGAGI. The CDR3 totals 14 residues. The V gene lost 4 bases and the J gene lost 4 bases, with 10 bases spanning the gap. This CDR3 is CASSFRVPTGELFF. As DNA, the CDR3 is TGTGCCAGCAGTTTCAGGGTTCCCACCGGGGAGCTGTTTTTT.

The V and J genes are TRBV5-1 and TRBJ1-2, with unresolved D. This CDR3 spans 15 amino acids. The ends were cut back, 0 bases at V and 8 bases at J, with 17 bases in the middle. Germline-derived CDR1 and CDR2 are SGHRS and YFSETQ. In DNA form, the CDR3 reads TGCGCCAGCAGCTTGGAAGGGAGAAGCGGTGTGGGCTACACCTTC. Translation gives CASSLEGRSGVGYTF.

The rearrangement joins TRBV29-1 to TRBJ2-1; 8 bases match TRBD1. This CDR3 contains 14 residues. The germline CDR1 and CDR2 sequences are SQVTM and ANQGSEA. The V gene end was trimmed by 6 bases and the J gene end by 0 bases; junction bases not matched to a gene: 4. In nucleotides, the CDR3 is TGCAGCGTAGGGACAGGCAGCTCCTACAATGAGCAGTTCTTC. Amino acids: CSVGTGSSYNEQFF.

The V and J genes are TRBV6-6 and TRBJ1-4; TRBD1 matches at 10 bases. CDR3 length: 14 amino acids. The V gene's germline CDR1 is MNHNY and CDR2 SVGAGI (reference sequence). The V segment lost 6 bases and the J segment 9 bases; nucleotides outside the gene matches: 7. CDR3 amino acids: CASSGTGAIQKLFF. CDR3 coding DNA: TGTGCCAGCAGCGGGACAGGGGCGATTCAAAAACTGTTTTTT.

The chain recombines TRBV2 with TRBJ2-2; possibly TRBD1 for D (6 bases). The V end was cut by 3 bases, the J end by 5 bases, with 10 bases between. The germline V gene encodes CDR1 SNHLY and CDR2 FYNNEI. The CDR3 totals 14 residues. The CDR3 sequence: CASSDQGWTGELFF. CDR3 bases: TGTGCCAGCAGTGATCAGGGGTGGACCGGGGAGCTGTTTTTT.

V is TRBV29-1 and J is TRBJ2-7; a possible D gene is TRBD1 (6 bases). Germline values: CDR1 SQVTM, CDR2 ANQGSEA. This CDR3 has 11 residues. V lost 4 bases, J lost 6 bases, and 10 bases lay in between. The CDR3 DNA reads TGCAGCGTTGTTACAGGGAGCGAGCAGTACGTC. It translates to CSVVTGSEQYV.

V is TRBV29-1 and J is TRBJ2-2, with D perhaps TRBD2 (5 bases). The germline CDR1 and CDR2 sequences are SQVTM and ANQGSEA. The CDR3 is made up of 13 amino acids. Trimming stripped 4 bases from V and 2 bases from J, with 8 bases between. Here the CDR3 reads CSVGAANTGELFF. The CDR3 bases are TGCAGCGTTGGAGCGGCCAACACCGGGGAGCTGTTTTTT.

J is TRBJ1-6 and V is TRBV7-6; the match to TRBD1 covers 7 bases. Trimming removed 2 bases from V and 3 bases from J; junction bases left unmatched: 7. This CDR3 spans 17 amino acids. The germline V gene encodes CDR1 SGHVS and CDR2 FNYEAQ. CDR3 DNA: TGTGCCAGCAGCTTAAGACAGGGCATCGACTATAATTCACCCCTCCACTTT. It specifies CASSLRQGIDYNSPLHF.

The rearrangement joins TRBV6-5 to TRBJ2-4; the D gene is possibly TRBD2 (5 bases). The CDR3 loop spans 15 amino acids. The germline gives CDR1 MNHEY, CDR2 SVGAGI. V dropped 5 bases and J dropped 6 bases, with 17 bases sitting between them. The CDR3, as DNA: TGTGCCAGCAGTACTTCTACTAGGAGCTTAAACATTCAGTACTTC. As protein: CASSTSTRSLNIQYF.